The source of this TCR beta chain is a study of blood T cell repertoires in COVID-19. Assay: immunoSEQ multiplex PCR; the TCRdb copy retains only in-frame clones and omits some. The sample has 300,000 to 350,000 clones, 85% to 90% seen once. The CDR3 sequence is 16 residues long. Germline loops: CDR1 MDHEN, CDR2 SYDVKM. With V trimmed by 4 bases and J by 4 bases, 11 bases remained unmatched. The TCR sequence derives from a woman aged 18-35 years with acute COVID-19. The chain combines TRBV28 with TRBJ1-2, with 8 nucleotides matching TRBD1. Sequencing used PBMCs or T cells enriched from blood (not recorded which). The CDR3 nucleotides read TGTGCCAGCAGTTCCCTCTCCCCAGGGGGCAGCTATGGCTACACCTTC. Amino acids: CASSSLSPGGSYGYTF.